The clone carrying this T cell receptor (beta chain) came up a few times. Antigen unknown. This sample is drawn from a study of cytomegalovirus exposure and HLA in healthy donors. The protocol was immunoSEQ multiplex PCR, while the TCRdb copy is restricted to in-frame clones and leaves out a portion. The sample consists of around 300,000 clones, just over 85% of them appearing once. Germline V gives CDR1 SNHLY, CDR2 FYNNEI. The trim removed 8 bases at V and 10 bases at J, leaving 8 bases unmatched. The CDR3 has 13 amino acids. Points from the study as a whole: Subsequent analysis showed first-cohort TCR clusters tending to co-occur in about 110 validation repertoires.

This sequence was found in a woman between 18 and 29 years old in good health and CMV-seronegative. Sequenced sample: PBMCs. The chain employs TRBV2 and TRBJ2-1; TRBD1 matches 10 bases. The CDR3 is CASLGTGDGEQFF. The CDR3 DNA is TGTGCCAGCCTCGGGACAGGGGACGGGGAGCAGTTCTTC.